Below, 22 T cell receptor beta chains from the same sample are listed, as sequenced in a study of T cells after yellow fever vaccination (dated 2019 in TCRdb). Interpreted using the paper, the treatment or condition label stands for: live attenuated yellow fever vaccine strain. The library was generated by 5' RACE. For sequencing, an Illumina HiSeq 2500 was employed. TCRdb reworked the public reads: Q25 trimming with fastp, MiXCR clone assembly, productive beta chains retained. Rows with a matching CDR3 protein are joined into one entry that keeps the most common DNA and genes. Here the sample has hundreds of thousands of distinct CDR3 sequences; roughly 13% occur a single time. The ten top clones hold over 12% of the sample. The specimen was PBMCs, collected on the day of the yellow fever booster vaccination. The origin of the receptors is a man aged 30 to 39 who received the YFV17D yellow fever vaccine.

The chain couples TRBV7-2 to TRBJ2-4, with 7 bases aligning to TRBD1. The CDR3 consists of 17 residues. CDR1 is SGHTA and CDR2 is FQGNSA in the germline V gene. J gave up 0 bases and V 2 bases, and 7 bases lay outside the gene matches. The CDR3 region is CASSLTEGALAKNIQYF. The CDR3 nucleotides read TGTGCCAGCAGCTTAACCGAGGGGGCTCTAGCCAAAAACATTCAGTACTTC.

This clonotype has a handful of counts. The rearrangement uses TRBV12-3 or TRBV12-4 and TRBJ1-5; D gene ambiguous. This CDR3 has 16 residues. With 3 bases removed from V and 0 bases from J, the gap between germline ends came to 12 bases. The CDR3 here is CASSLGGPNSNQPQHF. The CDR3 DNA reads TGTGCCAGCAGTTTGGGAGGGCCTAATAGCAATCAGCCCCAGCATTTT.

The rearrangement joins TRBV20-1 to TRBJ1-6; 7 bases are shared with TRBD1. V lost 6 bases to trimming and J lost 6 bases; unmatched junction nucleotides: 5. The CDR3 runs to 13 residues. CDR1 is DFQATT and CDR2 is SNEGSKA in the germline V gene (reference sequence). CDR3 amino acids: CSARGIANSPLHF. CDR3 nucleotide sequence: TGCAGTGCCAGGGGGATCGCTAATTCACCCCTCCACTTT.

The rearrangement uses TRBV20-1 and TRBJ1-1; a possible D gene is TRBD1 (6 bases). Germline V gene data show CDR1 as DFQATT and CDR2 as SNEGSKA (reference sequence). Trimming removed 1 base from V and 3 bases from J, with 12 bases in between. CDR3 size: 14 residues. CDR3 residues: CSARVGGSYTEAFF. DNA of the CDR3: TGCAGTGCTAGAGTCGGGGGCAGTTACACTGAAGCTTTCTTT.

In its sample, this clonotype was seen a few times. The gene calls are TRBV30 and TRBJ2-1; 7 bases agree with TRBD1. Germline trimming cut 5 bases from V and 0 bases from J; bases unmatched to any gene: 4. Germline V gene lookup returns CDR1 GTSNPN and CDR2 SVGIG (reference sequence). This CDR3 comprises 14 residues. CDR3 sequence (DNA): TGTGCCTGGCAGACAGGGAGCTCCTACAATGAGCAGTTCTTC. Its translation: CAWQTGSSYNEQFF.

This clonotype was counted between two and nine times. The chain links TRBV20-1 to TRBJ2-2; TRBD2 aligns across 10 bases. V dropped 3 bases and J dropped 2; count of bases not matched to a gene: 6. This CDR3 is 16 amino acids long. Germline values: CDR1 DFQATT, CDR2 SNEGSKA (reference sequence). CDR3 region: CSASASGRVNTGELFF. CDR3 bases: TGCAGTGCTAGTGCTAGCGGGAGAGTTAACACCGGGGAGCTGTTTTTT.

This chain connects TRBV10-3 to TRBJ2-7; D uncertain. This CDR3 spans 16 amino acids. V lost 6 bases to trimming and J lost 5 bases, with 23 bases between them. CDR1 is ENHRY and CDR2 is SYGVKD in the germline V gene. The DNA for the CDR3 is TGTGCCATCAGAAGTGGGTCCTGGATCGGCAGCGACGAGCAGTACTTC. As protein: CAIRSGSWIGSDEQYF.

V usage is TRBV6-1 and J usage is TRBJ2-2; D not certain. V lost 5 bases and J 6 bases, leaving 19 bases between the germline ends. The germline V gene has CDR1 MNHNS and CDR2 SASEGT. CDR3 length: 16 amino acids. The DNA of the CDR3 is TGTGCCAGCAGTACCCGGCACCCGGGCCAGGCCGGGGAGCTGTTTTTT. Translated, it gives CASSTRHPGQAGELFF.

In its sample, this clonotype was seen a few times. The V and J genes are TRBV5-4 and TRBJ1-1; TRBD1 matches at 7 bases. The length of the CDR3 is 13 residues. CDR1 SGHNT and CDR2 YYREEE come from the germline V gene (reference sequence). The V gene end was trimmed by 9 bases and the J gene end by 5 bases; junction bases not matched to a gene: 10. CDR3 sequence: CATKRQGETEAFF. In nucleotides, the CDR3 is TGTGCCACCAAAAGGCAGGGGGAGACTGAAGCTTTCTTT.

This clonotype was counted ten times or more. The J gene is TRBJ2-5, the V gene TRBV7-2, with D hard to call. The CDR3 has 14 residues. The V gene's germline CDR1 is SGHTA and CDR2 FQGNSA. The V end was cut by 6 bases, the J end by 2 bases, with 13 bases between. The CDR3 region has the DNA TGTGCCAGCAGATTTCAAGGCGGACAAGAGACCCAGTACTTC. Translation: CASRFQGGQETQYF.

V and J are TRBV7-2 and TRBJ1-1; D gene unclear. The germline V gene encodes CDR1 SGHTA and CDR2 FQGNSA. The CDR3 runs to 14 residues. The V end was cut by 5 bases, the J end by 1 base, with 11 bases between. The CDR3 here is CASSIDGANTEAFF. The CDR3 nucleotides are TGTGCCAGCAGCATCGACGGAGCGAACACTGAAGCTTTCTTT. Supplemented by reference TRBV7-2 and TRBJ1-1, the full variable domain reads GAGVSQSPSNKVTEKGKDVELRCDPISGHTALYWYRQSLGQGLEFLIYFQGNSAPDKSGLPSDRFSAERTGGSVSTLTIQRTQQEDSAVYLCASSIDGANTEAFFGQGTRLTVV.

There are a few counts of this clonotype. The V and J genes are TRBV14 and TRBJ2-3, with 8 bases identical to TRBD2. Germline assignment: CDR1 SGHDN and CDR2 FVKESK. The CDR3 consists of 17 residues. Trimming cost V 4 bases and J 0 bases; bases outside gene matches: 9. The CDR3, as DNA: TGTGCCAGCAGCCCCCGGCTAGCGGGCTCCAGCACAGATACGCAGTATTTT. Its protein is CASSPRLAGSSTDTQYF.

The chain combines TRBV5-1 with TRBJ2-7, with D unresolved. The germline V gene encodes CDR1 SGHRS and CDR2 YFSETQ. The V end lost 0 bases, the J end lost 1 base, and 11 bases lay between the germline ends. The CDR3 totals 15 residues. CDR3 in DNA: TGCGCCAGCAGCTTGGATCACACCCGATCCTACGAGCAGTACTTC. This sequence encodes CASSLDHTRSYEQYF.

This chain uses TRBV7-2 with TRBJ2-1; no clear D gene. There are 15 residues in the CDR3. CDR1 is SGHTA and CDR2 is FQGNSA in the germline V gene. Trimming removed 3 bases at V and 9 bases at J, with 18 bases between. CDR3 coding DNA: TGTGCCAGCAGCTTCAGCCCGCCTCGGTTAGCTGAGCAGTTCTTC. It codes for CASSFSPPRLAEQFF.

This chain connects TRBV18 to TRBJ2-2; the match to TRBD1 covers 7 bases. CDR1 and CDR2 (germline): KGHSH, LQKENI. This CDR3 region has 17 residues. V trimming: 3 bases; J trimming: 1 base; junction bases outside the gene matches: 8. The CDR3 DNA is TGTGCCAGCTCACCTACCGGGACAGCATTGAACACCGGGGAGCTGTTTTTT. Encoded protein: CASSPTGTALNTGELFF.

This clonotype turned up a few times. The chain links TRBV18 to TRBJ1-1, with D possibly matching TRBD1 (5 bases). Trimming pared 1 base from V and 4 bases from J, leaving 13 bases between. In germline, CDR1 is KGHSH, CDR2 LQKENI. CDR3 length: 15 amino acids. The CDR3 loop is CASSPLGARGTEAFF. The CDR3 DNA follows: TGTGCCAGCTCACCACTAGGGGCTCGGGGCACTGAAGCTTTCTTT.

This clonotype has more than one count but fewer than ten. The V and J genes are TRBV20-1 and TRBJ2-2; D remains ambiguous. CDR1 and CDR2 (germline): DFQATT, SNEGSKA (reference sequence). The CDR3 spans 14 residues. V lost 4 bases and J lost 4, with 13 bases in between. The CDR3 here is CSAKSAVGTGELFF. The CDR3 nucleotides read TGCAGTGCTAAATCAGCTGTGGGCACCGGGGAGCTGTTTTTT.

This clonotype was recorded a few times. This sequence joins TRBV10-3 and TRBJ2-7; TRBD2 matches at 7 bases. The CDR3 loop spans 13 amino acids. Trimming at V came to 7 bases and at J to 0 bases, leaving 3 bases not matched to a gene. Germline CDR1 ENHRY, CDR2 SYGVKD. The CDR3 is CAIKERDSYEQYF. Here the CDR3 DNA reads TGTGCCATCAAGGAGCGGGACTCCTACGAGCAGTACTTC.

The chain has TRBV12-3 or TRBV12-4 and TRBJ2-3, with D perhaps TRBD2 (6 bases). V was shortened by 6 bases and J by 8 bases, with 15 bases between the two germline ends. The CDR3 runs to 13 residues. The CDR3 loop is CASRSTGVGTQYF. In nucleotides, the CDR3 is TGTGCCAGCAGGAGCACGGGAGTGGGTACGCAGTATTTT.

This clonotype was detected a few times. V usage is TRBV6-2 or TRBV6-3 and J usage is TRBJ1-2; D is unclear. Germline V gene data show CDR1 as MNHEY and CDR2 as SVGEGT. The CDR3 is 15 amino acids. Trimming stripped 2 bases from V and 1 base from J, with 11 bases between. CDR3 amino acids: CASSYDPGINYGYTF. CDR3 sequence (DNA): TGTGCCAGCAGTTACGATCCAGGCATTAACTATGGCTACACCTTC.

A few counts support this clonotype. The rearrangement links TRBV28 to TRBJ2-4; TRBD1 matches at 7 bases. The germline V gene has CDR1 MDHEN and CDR2 SYDVKM. Trimming removed 10 bases from V and 6 bases from J; junction bases left unmatched: 9. This CDR3 has 13 amino acids. The CDR3 region is CATRTGTVNIQYF. For the CDR3, the DNA is TGTGCCACTCGGACCGGGACAGTAAACATTCAGTACTTC. The full variable domain, completed using reference TRBV28 and TRBJ2-4, is DVKVTQSSRYLVKRTGEKVFLECVQDMDHENMFWYRQDPGLGLRLIYFSYDVKMKEKGDIPEGYSVSREKKERFSLILESASTNQTSMYLCATRTGTVNIQYFGAGTRLSVL.

This clonotype was detected only a few times. This chain connects TRBV20-1 to TRBJ2-7; no reliable D call. CDR3 length equals 13 residues. V was shortened by 0 bases and J by 6 bases, with 12 bases between the two germline ends. Germline values: CDR1 DFQATT, CDR2 SNEGSKA (reference sequence). As DNA, the CDR3 is TGCAGTGCTAGAGACCCCCTCGGTCGCGAGCAGTACTTC. Translation: CSARDPLGREQYF.